This T cell receptor (beta chain) was sequenced in a study of cytomegalovirus exposure and HLA in healthy donors. Profiling relied on immunoSEQ multiplex PCR, and the TCRdb table lists in-frame clones only, not all of them. Here the sample spans some 130,000 clones, roughly 87% being singletons. Study observations and caveats: Rare sequences made up most TCRs, while some public TCRs were found in many donors. As confirmed in vitro, a few CMV-associated chains were specific for CMV antigens. The study flagged 150 to 200 TCR beta chains as cytomegalovirus-associated. Reports described diagnosis of cytomegalovirus status by the classifier as highly specific and sensitive.

In regard to this clone: Its specificity is not known.

Per the germline V gene, CDR1 is KGHSH and CDR2 is LQKENI. Trimming took off 0 bases at V and 5 bases at J, with 14 bases between the two ends. The CDR3 consists of 16 residues. The chain carries TRBV18 and TRBJ2-1; D might be TRBD2 (7 bases). Sequencing input: PBMCs. The sequence was obtained from a woman between 18 and 29 years old in good health and CMV-seronegative. In DNA form, the CDR3 reads TGTGCCAGCTCACCACCGAACGGGGGGCTCAACAATGAGCAGTTCTTC. Residues: CASSPPNGGLNNEQFF.